The entry below gives a single T cell receptor beta chain sequence along with its context. The germline gives CDR1 MGHDK, CDR2 SYGVNS. The CDR3 spans 14 residues. V dropped 3 bases and J dropped 5 bases, with 14 bases sitting between them. This record belongs to a study of blood T cell repertoires in COVID-19. The overall study: Italy, Spain and the United States were the sources of the convalescent and acute COVID-19 samples. T cells, B-cell-depleted T cells, or PBMCs provided the cDNA or gDNA that served as material.

Original processing methods: Amplification with reference gene primers provided the estimates of nucleated cell counts. Using immunoSEQ multiplex PCR, the repertoire was profiled, and TCRdb retains in-frame clones only, with some absent. The V and J calls and the clone size are those of that table, but D and trimming were determined from the DNA. Here the sample spans some 130,000 clones, approximately 88% being singletons. This sequence originates from a man aged 65 to 85 with active COVID-19. The specimen sequenced was peripheral blood. The chain joins TRBV25-1 to TRBJ2-7; the D gene is possibly TRBD1 (5 bases). The CDR3 loop reads CASSEKGQNHEQYF. For the CDR3, the DNA is TGTGCCAGCAGTGAGAAGGGGCAGAACCACGAGCAGTACTTC.